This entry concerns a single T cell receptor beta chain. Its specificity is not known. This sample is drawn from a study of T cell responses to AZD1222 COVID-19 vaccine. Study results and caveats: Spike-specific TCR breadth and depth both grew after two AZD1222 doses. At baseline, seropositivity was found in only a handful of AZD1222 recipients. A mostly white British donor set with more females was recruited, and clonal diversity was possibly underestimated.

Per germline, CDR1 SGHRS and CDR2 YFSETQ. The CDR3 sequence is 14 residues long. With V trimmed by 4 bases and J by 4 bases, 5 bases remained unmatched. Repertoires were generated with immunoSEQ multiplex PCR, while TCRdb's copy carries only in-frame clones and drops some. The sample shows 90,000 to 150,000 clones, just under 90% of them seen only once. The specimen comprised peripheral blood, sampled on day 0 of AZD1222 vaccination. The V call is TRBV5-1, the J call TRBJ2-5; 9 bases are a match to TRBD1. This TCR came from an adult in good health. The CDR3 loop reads CASSPDRGGETQYF. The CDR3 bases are TGCGCCAGCAGCCCGGACAGGGGAGGAGAGACCCAGTACTTC.